This T cell receptor beta chain was captured by sequencing in a study of shared clonotypes between healthy human individuals. At the level of the study: Three plates were used per donor for CD4 naive, three for CD4 memory, two for CD8 naive and one for CD8 memory.

Germline assignment: CDR1 MNHNY and CDR2 SVGAGI (reference sequence). Trimming removed 6 bases at V and 9 bases at J, with 11 bases between. The CDR3 totals 12 residues. TCRdb keeps only in-frame clones here, not all; method: immunoSEQ multiplex PCR. Of fewer than 1.6 million clones in the sample, 98% to 99% were seen once. The clonotype was recovered from a man aged 25 to 40 in good health. The chain uses TRBV6-6 and TRBJ2-2; no reliable D call. Sequenced sample: naive CD4+ T cells sorted from blood. The sample's subset: CD45RA+ positively selected. DNA of the CDR3: TGTGCCAGCAGGGTCATAGCCCGGGAGCTGTTTTTT. As protein: CASRVIARELFF.